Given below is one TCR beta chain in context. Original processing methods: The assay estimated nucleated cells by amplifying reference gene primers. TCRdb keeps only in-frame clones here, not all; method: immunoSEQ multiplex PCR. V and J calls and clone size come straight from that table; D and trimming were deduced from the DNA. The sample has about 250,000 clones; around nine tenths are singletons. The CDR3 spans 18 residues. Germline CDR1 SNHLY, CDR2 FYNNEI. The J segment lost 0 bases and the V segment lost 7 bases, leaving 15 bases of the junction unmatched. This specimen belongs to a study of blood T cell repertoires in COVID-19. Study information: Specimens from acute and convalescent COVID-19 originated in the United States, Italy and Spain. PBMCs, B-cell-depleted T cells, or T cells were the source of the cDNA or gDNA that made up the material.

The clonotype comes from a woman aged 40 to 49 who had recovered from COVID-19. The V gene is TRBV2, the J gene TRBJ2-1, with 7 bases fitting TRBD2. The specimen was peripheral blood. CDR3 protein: CASTGRPPGGGSYNEQFF. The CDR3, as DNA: TGTGCCAGCACGGGGAGGCCACCGGGCGGGGGCTCCTACAATGAGCAGTTCTTC.